These 20 T cell receptor beta chains came from one sample sequenced in a study of molecular identifiers for immune sequencing clone quantification. TCRdb recomputed calls from the PCR reads with MiXCR, one row per CDR3 protein. Of about 640,000 distinct CDR3 sequences in the sample, about 20% were seen once. The sequenced sample consisted of naive CD8+ T cells from blood, with Jurkat cell RNA spiked in. Documented subset: FACS-sorted CD8+CD4-CCR7+CD45RA+ naive T cells. These receptors were taken from a human donor in good health. Some libraries in this study had Jurkat cell RNA spiked in.

On this clonotype: It may be a read error: a sequence one base away is much more abundant. The rearrangement uses TRBV4-1 and TRBJ1-5; perhaps TRBD1 as D (5 bases). V gave up 3 bases and J gave up 7 bases, with 16 bases separating them. This CDR3 spans 15 amino acids. Per germline, CDR1 MGHRA and CDR2 YSYEKL. The CDR3, as DNA: TGCGCCAGCAGCCATGATGAAAGGGGCGCGCAGCCCCAGCATTTT. Its translation: CASSHDERGAQPQHF.

In its sample, this clonotype was seen a few times. This chain links TRBV9 with TRBJ2-3; tentative D call: TRBD1 (6 bases). The CDR3 covers 16 residues. Trimming left V 3 bases short and J 2 bases short, with 16 bases between. In germline, CDR1 is SGDLS, CDR2 YYNGEE. CDR3: CASSDPRDTHTDTQYF. In nucleotides, the CDR3 is TGTGCCAGCAGCGACCCGAGGGACACTCACACAGATACGCAGTATTTT.

Ten or more counts support this clonotype. V and J are TRBV12-3 or TRBV12-4 and TRBJ1-1; 7 bases fit TRBD1. This CDR3 contains 12 residues. The ends lost 10 bases at V and 7 bases at J; junction bases unmatched: 9. The CDR3 DNA sequence: TGTGCCACCACGGGGGGGGACAGTGAAGCTTTCTTT. This codes for CATTGGDSEAFF.

This clonotype was counted between two and nine times. The chain employs TRBV19 and TRBJ1-2, with a tentative D call TRBD1 (5 bases). The V gene's germline CDR1 is LNHDA and CDR2 SQIVND (reference sequence). The CDR3 has 15 amino acids. V was shortened by 5 bases and J by 1 base, with 14 bases between the two germline ends. The CDR3 bases are TGTGCCAGTAGTCCCTTCCAGGGATTTAACTATGGCTACACCTTC. Translated, it gives CASSPFQGFNYGYTF.

This clonotype was seen ten or more times. The rearrangement joins TRBV5-6 to TRBJ2-7, with D perhaps matching TRBD2 (6 bases). V lost 0 bases and J lost 5, with 12 bases in between. The CDR3 is 14 residues long. Germline CDR1 is SGHDT and CDR2 is YYEEEE. The DNA of the CDR3 is TGTGCCAGCAGCTTGGAGGAGGAGGGTAACGAGCAGTACTTC. The encoded protein is CASSLEEEGNEQYF.

This clonotype was counted once. This chain joins TRBV11-2 and TRBJ2-5; D is perhaps TRBD2 (5 bases). This CDR3 is 14 amino acids long. Per germline, CDR1 SGHAT and CDR2 FQNNGV. Trimming took off 7 bases at V and 2 bases at J, with 14 bases between the two ends. The CDR3 nucleotides are TGTGCCAGCACCAACCAGGAGGCACAAGAGACCCAGTACTTC. Translation gives CASTNQEAQETQYF.

V usage is TRBV5-1 and J usage is TRBJ2-5, with 7 bases fitting TRBD2. V shed 5 bases, J shed 5 bases, and the junction held 3 bases outside the gene matches. This CDR3 region has 12 residues. Germline lookup yields CDR1 SGHRS and CDR2 YFSETQ. CDR3 loop: CASRLGGETQYF. Written as DNA, the CDR3 is TGCGCCAGCAGGCTGGGGGGGGAGACCCAGTACTTC.

Worth noting for this clonotype: Without the conserved terminal phenylalanine or tryptophan, this CDR3 likely stems from a read error. The chain joins TRBV6-1 to TRBJ2-3; D gene unclear. Germline-derived CDR1 and CDR2 are MNHNS and SASEGT. The V and J ends lost 3 bases and 6 bases respectively, with 4 bases between them. CDR3 length equals 11 residues. CDR3 in DNA: TGTGCCAGCAGTGATGTGGATACGCAGTATCTT. As protein: CASSDVDTQYL.

As for this clonotype: This may be a read error, as it is one base from a much larger clone. V is TRBV2 and J is TRBJ1-1; possibly TRBD1 for D (6 bases). Trimming took 8 bases from V and 0 from J, leaving 10 bases between them. Looked up from germline, CDR1 is SNHLY and CDR2 is FYNNEI. CDR3 size: 13 residues. CDR3 protein: CASEWGLNTEAFF. The CDR3 bases are TGTGCCAGCGAGTGGGGGCTGAACACTGAAGCTTTCTTT.

This clonotype was seen many times. The chain carries TRBV19 and TRBJ1-1; D gene unclear. The CDR3 length is 14 residues. V lost 9 bases and J lost 3, with 17 bases in between. Germline lookup yields CDR1 LNHDA and CDR2 SQIVND (reference sequence). CDR3 residues: CASAVLGSDTEAFF. The CDR3 DNA is TGTGCCAGCGCTGTTTTAGGCTCGGACACTGAAGCTTTCTTT.

This clonotype has just one count. The rearrangement uses TRBV6-5 and TRBJ2-5; weak D call: TRBD2 (5 bases). V dropped 5 bases and J dropped 4 bases, with 23 bases sitting between them. The length of the CDR3 is 17 residues. CDR1 and CDR2 from the germline V gene are MNHEY and SVGAGI. The CDR3 DNA is TGTGCCAGCAGTCAAAAAGCTTCGGACCGGGCGGGAGAGACCCAGTACTTC. Protein sequence: CASSQKASDRAGETQYF.

The chain carries TRBV6-5 and TRBJ1-4; possibly TRBD1 for D (6 bases). Per germline, CDR1 MNHEY and CDR2 SVGAGI. V was clipped by 5 bases and J by 12 bases, with 25 bases between them. This CDR3 contains 16 residues. CDR3 amino acids: CASSIGQPSLTGELFF. As DNA, the CDR3 is TGTGCCAGCAGTATTGGACAGCCGTCCCTAACGGGGGAACTGTTTTTT.

This clonotype appeared many times. This chain uses TRBV4-2 with TRBJ1-5, with 7 bases that match TRBD1. With 4 bases clipped from V and 1 base from J, the junction kept 4 bases outside the gene matches. The CDR3 length is 15 residues. Germline CDR1 LGHNA, CDR2 YNFKEQ. The DNA of the CDR3 is TGTGCCAGCAGCCCGCAGGGGGACAGCAATCAGCCCCAGCATTTT. Amino acids: CASSPQGDSNQPQHF.

Concerning this clonotype itself: This may be a read error, as it is one base from a much larger clone. The chain couples TRBV9 to TRBJ2-2, with unresolved D. CDR1 and CDR2 from the germline V gene are SGDLS and YYNGEE. This CDR3 region has 14 residues. V was trimmed by 3 bases and J by 7 bases, leaving 13 bases between them. The CDR3 spells CASSAELSDGELFF. The CDR3 region has the DNA TGTGCCAGCAGCGCAGAGCTCTCGGACGGGGAGCTGTTTTTT.

In its sample, this clonotype was seen a few times. The CDR3 DNA reads TGTGCCAGCAGCCAAGACGGTTATGGACAGTGGCTCTATGGCTACACCTTC. This gives the protein CASSQDGYGQWLYGYTF. This chain connects TRBV14 to TRBJ1-2, with D perhaps TRBD1 (6 bases). V shed 0 bases and J shed 4 bases, with 18 bases lying between them. CDR3 length equals 17 residues. Per germline, CDR1 SGHDN and CDR2 FVKESK. Complete variable domain (other parts from reference TRBV14 and TRBJ1-2): EAGVTQFPSHSVIEKGQTVTLRCDPISGHDNLYWYRRVMGKEIKFLLHFVKESKQDESGMPNNRFLAERTGGTYSTLKVQPAELEDSGVYFCASSQDGYGQWLYGYTFGSGTRLTVV.

This clonotype has just a few counts. The chain recombines TRBV9 with TRBJ1-6, with unresolved D. This CDR3 contains 16 residues. Trimming removed 2 bases from V and 11 bases from J, with 20 bases in between. Germline loops: CDR1 SGDLS, CDR2 YYNGEE. Here the CDR3 DNA reads TGTGCCAGCAGCGTCCAATCCGGGCCAGAAGGGACACCCCTCCACTTT. It translates to CASSVQSGPEGTPLHF.

The J gene is TRBJ2-5, the V gene TRBV7-9; D gene unclear. Germline CDR1 SEHNR, CDR2 FQNEAQ (reference sequence). V lost 8 bases, J lost 0 bases, and 10 bases lay in between. The CDR3 spans 13 residues. In DNA, the CDR3 is TGTGCCAGCCGAATACTGCACCAAGAGACCCAGTACTTC. This gives the protein CASRILHQETQYF. Using reference TRBV7-9 and TRBJ2-5 for the parts outside the CDR3, the full variable domain is DTGVSQNPRHKITKRGQNVTFRCDPISEHNRLYWYRQTLGQGPEFLTYFQNEAQLEKSRLLSDRFSAERPKGSFSTLEIQRTEQGDSAMYLCASRILHQETQYFGPGTRLLVL.

This clonotype was seen at least ten times. The chain carries TRBV3-2 and TRBJ2-4; the table calls TRBD1, which could not be checked here. TRBV3-2 is a pseudogene. This CDR3 is built from 18 residues. The CDR3, as DNA: TGTGCCAGCAGCCAAGATCTTTTTTGGGTCTCAGGACGGGACATTCAGTACTTC. Encoded protein: CASSQDLFWVSGRDIQYF.

In its sample, this clonotype was seen many times. This chain links TRBV7-9 with TRBJ2-1, with D maybe TRBD2 (6 bases). The CDR3 is made up of 14 amino acids. CDR1 and CDR2 (germline): SEHNR, FQNEAQ (reference sequence). Trimming pared 5 bases from V and 3 bases from J, leaving 11 bases between. CDR3 sequence: CASSLPGGYNEQFF. The CDR3 DNA reads TGTGCCAGCAGCCTCCCCGGGGGCTACAATGAGCAGTTCTTC.

As concerns this clonotype: This may come from a read error, since a much larger clone is one base off. V and J are TRBV29-1 and TRBJ1-2; D is unclear. This CDR3 spans 11 amino acids. Germline CDR1 and CDR2: SQVTM and ANQGSEA. CDR3 protein: CGADSGVSYTF. The CDR3 DNA sequence: TGCGGCGCCGATTCCGGCGTTAGCTACACCTTC.